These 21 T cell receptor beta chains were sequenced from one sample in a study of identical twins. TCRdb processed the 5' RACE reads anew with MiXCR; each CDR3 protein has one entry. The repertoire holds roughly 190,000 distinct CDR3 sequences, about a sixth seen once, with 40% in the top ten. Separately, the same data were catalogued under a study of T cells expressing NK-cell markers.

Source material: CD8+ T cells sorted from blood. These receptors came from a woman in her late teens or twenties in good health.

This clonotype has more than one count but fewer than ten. In nucleotides, the CDR3 is TGCAGCGCCCGCCGGGTGACTAGCCGAGGCACAGATACGCAGTATTTT. Protein sequence: CSARRVTSRGTDTQYF. V is TRBV29-1 and J is TRBJ2-3, with 7 positions matching TRBD2. Per the germline V gene, CDR1 is SQVTM and CDR2 is ANQGSEA. J gave up 1 base and V 7 bases, and 14 bases lay outside the gene matches. The CDR3 extends over 16 amino acids.

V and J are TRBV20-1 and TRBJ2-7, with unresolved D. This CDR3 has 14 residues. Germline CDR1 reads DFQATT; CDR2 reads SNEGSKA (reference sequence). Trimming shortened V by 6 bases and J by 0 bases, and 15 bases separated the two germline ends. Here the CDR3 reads CSALKGRSSYEQYF. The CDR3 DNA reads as TGCAGTGCCCTTAAGGGCAGGAGCTCCTACGAGCAGTACTTC.

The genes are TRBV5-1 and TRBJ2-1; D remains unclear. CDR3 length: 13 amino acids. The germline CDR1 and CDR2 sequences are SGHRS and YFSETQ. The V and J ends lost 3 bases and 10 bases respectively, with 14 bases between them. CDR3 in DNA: TGCGCCAGCAGCTGGACCGCCGGAAGGGAGCAGTTCTTC. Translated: CASSWTAGREQFF.

CDR3 sequence: CASSWTGAPNQPQHF. DNA for the CDR3: TGTGCCAGCAGCTGGACAGGGGCCCCCAATCAGCCCCAGCATTTT. The V call is TRBV27, the J call TRBJ1-5, with 9 bases that match TRBD1. The germline V gene has CDR1 MNHEY and CDR2 SMNVEV (reference sequence). This CDR3 has 15 residues. V dropped 6 bases and J dropped 3; count of bases not matched to a gene: 6.

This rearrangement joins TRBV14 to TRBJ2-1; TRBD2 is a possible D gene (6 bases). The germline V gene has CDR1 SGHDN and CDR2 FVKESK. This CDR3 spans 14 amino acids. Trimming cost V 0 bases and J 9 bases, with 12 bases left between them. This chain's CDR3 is CASSQDFRGSEQFF. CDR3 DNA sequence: TGTGCCAGCAGCCAAGATTTCCGGGGGTCTGAGCAGTTCTTC.

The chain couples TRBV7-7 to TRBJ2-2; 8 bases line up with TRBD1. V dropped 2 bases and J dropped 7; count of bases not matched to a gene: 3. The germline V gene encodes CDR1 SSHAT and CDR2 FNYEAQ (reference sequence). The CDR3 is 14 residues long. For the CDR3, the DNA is TGTGCCAGCAGCTTAAACAGGGGGAGCGGGGAGCTGTTTTTT. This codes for CASSLNRGSGELFF. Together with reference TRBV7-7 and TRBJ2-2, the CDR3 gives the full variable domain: GAGVSQSPRYKVTKRGQDVTLRCDPISSHATLYWYQQALGQGPEFLTYFNYEAQPDKSGLPSDRFSAERPEGSISTLTIQRTEQRDSAMYRCASSLNRGSGELFFGEGSRLTVL.

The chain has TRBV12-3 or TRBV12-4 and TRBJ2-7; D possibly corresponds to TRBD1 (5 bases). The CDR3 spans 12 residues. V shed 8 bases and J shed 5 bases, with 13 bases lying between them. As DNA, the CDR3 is TGTGCCAGCTCTCCAGGGAAGAACGAGCAGTACTTC. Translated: CASSPGKNEQYF.

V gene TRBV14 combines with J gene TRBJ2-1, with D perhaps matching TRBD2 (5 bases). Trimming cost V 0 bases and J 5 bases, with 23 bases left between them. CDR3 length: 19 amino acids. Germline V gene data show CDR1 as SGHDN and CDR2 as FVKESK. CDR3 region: CASSQDSPLGPGSHNEQFF. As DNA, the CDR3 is TGTGCCAGCAGCCAAGATTCCCCATTAGGTCCTGGGAGTCACAATGAGCAGTTCTTC.

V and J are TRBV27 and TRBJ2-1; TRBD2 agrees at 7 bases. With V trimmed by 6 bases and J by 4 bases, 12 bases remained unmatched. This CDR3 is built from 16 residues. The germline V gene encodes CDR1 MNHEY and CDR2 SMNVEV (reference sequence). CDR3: CASSSLGAGLYNEQFF. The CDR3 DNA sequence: TGTGCCAGCAGCTCCCTGGGAGCGGGACTTTACAATGAGCAGTTCTTC.

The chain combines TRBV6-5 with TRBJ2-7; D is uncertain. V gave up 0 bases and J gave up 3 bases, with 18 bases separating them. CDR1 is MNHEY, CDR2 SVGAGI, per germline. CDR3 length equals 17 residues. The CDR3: CASSYSRARSANYEQYF. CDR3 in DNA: TGTGCCAGCAGTTACTCGCGTGCTCGAAGCGCCAACTACGAGCAGTACTTC.

CDR3 nucleotide sequence: TGCAGTGCTAGAGATTTAAGGGACAGGGGTGTTTATACTGAAGCTTTCTTT. Amino acids: CSARDLRDRGVYTEAFF. This rearrangement joins TRBV20-1 to TRBJ1-1, with 10 bases identical to TRBD1. V lost 0 bases and J lost 5; bases outside the gene matches: 12. The CDR3 sequence is 17 residues long. CDR1 is DFQATT and CDR2 is SNEGSKA in the germline V gene (reference sequence).

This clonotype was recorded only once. DNA for the CDR3: TGTGCCAGCACCCAGGGGAAAGCTCGTGAGCAGTTCTTC. This translates into CASTQGKAREQFF. V gene TRBV11-3 combines with J gene TRBJ2-1; tentative D call: TRBD1 (6 bases). The CDR3 is 13 amino acids. The germline V and J ends were trimmed by 7 bases and 9 bases, with 16 bases remaining between them. Germline CDR1 and CDR2: SGHNT and YENEEA.

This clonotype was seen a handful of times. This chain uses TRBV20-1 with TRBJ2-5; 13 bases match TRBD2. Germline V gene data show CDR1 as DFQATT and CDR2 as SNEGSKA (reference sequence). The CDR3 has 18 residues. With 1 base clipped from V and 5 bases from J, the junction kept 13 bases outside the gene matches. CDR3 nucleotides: TGCAGTGCTAGAGTATTCTGGACTAGCGGGGGAATGATGGAGACCCAGTACTTC. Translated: CSARVFWTSGGMMETQYF.

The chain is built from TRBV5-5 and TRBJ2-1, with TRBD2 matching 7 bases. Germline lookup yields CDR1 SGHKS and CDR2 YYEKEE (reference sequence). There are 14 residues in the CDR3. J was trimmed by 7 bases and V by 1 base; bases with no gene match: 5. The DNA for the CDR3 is TGTGCCAGCAGCTTGCGCGGGAGAATAAATGAGCAGTTCTTC. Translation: CASSLRGRINEQFF.

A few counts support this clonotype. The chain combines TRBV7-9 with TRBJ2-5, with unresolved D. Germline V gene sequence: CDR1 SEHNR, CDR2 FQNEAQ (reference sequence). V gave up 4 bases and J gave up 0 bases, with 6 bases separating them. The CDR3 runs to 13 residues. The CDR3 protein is CASSSPYQETQYF. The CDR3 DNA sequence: TGTGCCAGCAGCTCCCCTTACCAAGAGACCCAGTACTTC.

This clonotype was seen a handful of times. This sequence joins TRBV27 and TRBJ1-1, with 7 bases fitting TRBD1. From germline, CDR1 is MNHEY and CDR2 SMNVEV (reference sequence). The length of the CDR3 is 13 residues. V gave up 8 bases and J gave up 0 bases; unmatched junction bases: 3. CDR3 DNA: TGTGCCAGCTACAGGGGTTTGAACACTGAAGCTTTCTTT. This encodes CASYRGLNTEAFF.

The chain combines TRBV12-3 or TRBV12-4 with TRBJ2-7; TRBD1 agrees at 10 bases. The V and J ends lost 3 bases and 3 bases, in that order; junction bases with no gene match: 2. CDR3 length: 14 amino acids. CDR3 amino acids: CASSFGQGDYEQYF. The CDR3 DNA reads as TGTGCCAGCAGTTTCGGACAGGGGGACTACGAGCAGTACTTC.

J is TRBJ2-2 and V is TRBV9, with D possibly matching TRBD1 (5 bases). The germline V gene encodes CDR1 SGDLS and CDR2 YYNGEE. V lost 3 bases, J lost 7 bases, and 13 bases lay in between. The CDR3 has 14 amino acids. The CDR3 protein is CASSGGHNLGELFF. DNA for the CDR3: TGTGCCAGCAGCGGAGGACACAACCTCGGGGAGCTGTTTTTT.

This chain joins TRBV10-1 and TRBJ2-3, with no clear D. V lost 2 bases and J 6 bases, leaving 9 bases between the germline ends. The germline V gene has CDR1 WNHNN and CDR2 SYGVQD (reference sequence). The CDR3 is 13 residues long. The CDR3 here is CASSESRLDTQYF. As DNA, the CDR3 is TGCGCCAGCAGTGAGAGCCGGCTGGATACGCAGTATTTT.

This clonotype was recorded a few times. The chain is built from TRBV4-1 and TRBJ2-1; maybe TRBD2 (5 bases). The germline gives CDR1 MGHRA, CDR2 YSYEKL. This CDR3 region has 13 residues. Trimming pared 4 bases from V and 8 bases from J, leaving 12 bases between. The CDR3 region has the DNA TGCGCCAGCAGCCCTCGATTAGCGTATGAGCAGTTCTTC. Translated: CASSPRLAYEQFF.

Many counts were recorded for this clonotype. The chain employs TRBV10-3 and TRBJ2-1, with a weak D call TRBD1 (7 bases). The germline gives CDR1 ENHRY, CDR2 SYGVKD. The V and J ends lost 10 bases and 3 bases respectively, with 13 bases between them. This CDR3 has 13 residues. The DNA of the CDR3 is TGTGCCACCAGGGGGGACGACTACAATGAGCAGTTCTTC. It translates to CATRGDDYNEQFF.